The sequence of this TCR beta chain was determined in a study of blood T cell repertoires in COVID-19. On the study more broadly: Acute-phase and convalescent COVID-19 samples originated in the United States, Italy and Spain. Sources were T cells, B-cell-depleted T cells, or PBMCs; the material itself was cDNA or gDNA.

The V gene's germline CDR1 is SGHTA and CDR2 FQGNSA. The V and J ends lost 2 bases and 0 bases respectively, with 4 bases between them. CDR3 size: 13 residues. Measured with immunoSEQ multiplex PCR; TCRdb has only the in-frame clones, and not every one. The sample gives 150,000 to 200,000 clones, 65% to 80% of which show up once; about a sixth is in the top ten. Cohorts were determined from participant-reported clinical history. This sequence originates from a woman in her forties or fifties with acute COVID-19. The sample consisted of PBMCs or T cells enriched from blood (not recorded which). The chain joins TRBV7-2 to TRBJ1-2; D gene unclear. The CDR3 is CASSLSPNYGYTF. CDR3 in DNA: TGTGCCAGCAGCTTATCTCCTAACTATGGCTACACCTTC.